These 20 T cell receptor beta chains were all obtained from the same sample, sequenced in a study of blood T cell repertoires in COVID-19. Here immunoSEQ multiplex PCR was the method, and the copy in TCRdb shows in-frame clones only, minus some. This repertoire shows a few hundred thousand clones, 86% found once; its top ten account for roughly 9.8%. The sample was peripheral blood. The receptor set was obtained from a man aged 35 to 55 who had recovered from COVID-19.

V and J are TRBV3-1 (or the pseudogene TRBV3-2) and TRBJ1-2; TRBD1 agrees at 7 bases. Germline V gives CDR1 LGHDT, CDR2 YNNKEL (reference sequence). The CDR3 is made up of 13 amino acids. The junction had 6 bases not matched to a gene; V was cut back by 4 bases and J by 7 bases. Here the CDR3 reads CASSPDRVSGYTF. The CDR3 bases are TGTGCCAGCAGCCCTGACAGGGTTAGTGGCTACACCTTC.

V usage is TRBV6-5 and J usage is TRBJ1-1; 7 bases map to TRBD1. V shed 2 bases, J shed 0 bases, and the junction held 3 bases outside the gene matches. CDR3 size: 15 residues. Germline V lookup: CDR1 MNHEY, CDR2 SVGAGI. DNA for the CDR3: TGTGCCAGCAGTTACCAGGACAGGATGAACACTGAAGCTTTCTTT. Translating gives CASSYQDRMNTEAFF.

This clone was found once. The CDR3 spells CASSPTTGSGELFF. The CDR3 nucleotides are TGTGCCAGCAGCCCCACTACAGGGTCCGGGGAGCTGTTTTTT. The gene calls are TRBV9 and TRBJ2-2; a possible D gene is TRBD1 (6 bases). V dropped 4 bases and J dropped 6 bases, with 13 bases sitting between them. The CDR3 is 14 residues long. CDR1 and CDR2 (germline): SGDLS, YYNGEE. Drawing the rest from reference TRBV9 and TRBJ2-2, the complete variable domain is DSGVTQTPKHLITATGQRVTLRCSPRSGDLSVYWYQQSLDQGLQFLIQYYNGEERAKGNILERFSAQQFPDLHSELNLSSLELGDSALYFCASSPTTGSGELFFGEGSRLTVL.

This chain links TRBV5-1 with TRBJ1-3; tentative D call: TRBD1 (5 bases). Looked up from germline, CDR1 is SGHRS and CDR2 is YFSETQ. This CDR3 contains 16 residues. V gave up 0 bases and J gave up 0 bases, with 10 bases separating them. The chain's CDR3 is CASSLGGAASGNTIYF. The CDR3 region has the DNA TGCGCCAGCAGCTTGGGCGGGGCGGCCTCTGGAAACACCATATATTTT.

The sample holds one count of this clone. The gene calls are TRBV5-1 and TRBJ2-1; the match to TRBD1 covers 9 bases. Germline assignment: CDR1 SGHRS and CDR2 YFSETQ. The V and J ends lost 4 bases and 2 bases, in that order; junction bases with no gene match: 7. CDR3 length: 16 residues. The CDR3 sequence: CASSQPDRGPYNEQFF. CDR3 bases: TGCGCCAGCAGCCAACCGGACAGGGGCCCCTACAATGAGCAGTTCTTC.

The genes are TRBV11-2 and TRBJ1-1; maybe TRBD1 (6 bases). Germline values: CDR1 SGHAT, CDR2 FQNNGV. The CDR3 spans 13 residues. Trimming left V 1 base short and J 4 bases short, with 7 bases between. Here the CDR3 reads CASSLGRGTEAFF. The CDR3 coding sequence is TGTGCCAGCAGCTTAGGCAGGGGCACTGAAGCTTTCTTT.

The V and J genes are TRBV6-6 and TRBJ2-3; 8 bases map to TRBD1. The trim removed 2 bases at V and 1 base at J, leaving 2 bases unmatched. The germline V gene has CDR1 MNHNY and CDR2 SVGAGI (reference sequence). There are 15 residues in the CDR3. CDR3 amino acids: CASSYGQGRTDTQYF. The CDR3 DNA is TGTGCCAGCAGTTACGGACAGGGCCGCACAGATACGCAGTATTTT.

This sequence joins TRBV7-2 and TRBJ1-1, with 9 bases lining up with TRBD1. The V gene end was trimmed by 5 bases and the J gene end by 0 bases; junction bases not matched to a gene: 7. CDR1 SGHTA and CDR2 FQGNSA come from the germline V gene. This CDR3 comprises 16 residues. DNA of the CDR3: TGTGCCAGCAGCATGGGGACAGGGCGTATGAACACTGAAGCTTTCTTT. This codes for CASSMGTGRMNTEAFF.

The rearrangement joins TRBV7-8 to TRBJ1-3; D unresolved. The CDR3 has 16 amino acids. Between the trimmed V and J ends, which lost 0 bases and 0 bases, there was a span of 9 bases. Germline lookup yields CDR1 SGHVS and CDR2 FQNEAQ. In DNA form, the CDR3 reads TGTGCCAGCAGCTTAGCGGTCAGTCCCTCTGGAAACACCATATATTTT. Its translation is CASSLAVSPSGNTIYF.

V and J are TRBV7-6 and TRBJ2-1; 14 positions match TRBD2. The germline V gene encodes CDR1 SGHVS and CDR2 FNYEAQ. After removal of 4 bases from V and 6 bases from J, the junction contained 11 bases not matched to a gene. This CDR3 is built from 18 residues. CDR3 nucleotides: TGTGCCAGCAGCTCCGGGACTAGCGGGAGTTACGTGGGCAATGAGCAGTTCTTC. Translating gives CASSSGTSGSYVGNEQFF. Full variable domain (rest looked up from reference TRBV7-6 and TRBJ2-1): GAGVSQSPRYKVTKRGQDVALRCDPISGHVSLYWYRQALGQGPEFLTYFNYEAQQDKSGLPNDRFSAERPEGSISTLTIQRTEQRDSAMYRCASSSGTSGSYVGNEQFFGPGTRLTVL.

The gene calls are TRBV27 and TRBJ1-2; 7 positions agree with TRBD1. Trimming at V came to 5 bases and at J to 8 bases, leaving 14 bases not matched to a gene. Germline V gene lookup returns CDR1 MNHEY and CDR2 SMNVEV (reference sequence). The CDR3 runs 15 residues. CDR3 nucleotide sequence: TGTGCCAGCAGTATAACACAGGGGCCCCTTAGGGGCTACACCTTC. Protein: CASSITQGPLRGYTF.

The chain is built from TRBV9 and TRBJ2-1, with 9 bases matching TRBD2. This CDR3 has 16 amino acids. CDR1 SGDLS and CDR2 YYNGEE come from the germline V gene. V lost 0 bases, J lost 5 bases, and 6 bases stayed unmatched. The CDR3 loop is CASSVARREGDNEQFF. The CDR3 nucleotides are TGTGCCAGCAGCGTAGCTAGGCGGGAGGGGGACAATGAGCAGTTCTTC. The full variable domain, in which reference TRBV9 and TRBJ2-1 provide the parts outside the CDR3, is DSGVTQTPKHLITATGQRVTLRCSPRSGDLSVYWYQQSLDQGLQFLIQYYNGEERAKGNILERFSAQQFPDLHSELNLSSLELGDSALYFCASSVARREGDNEQFFGPGTRLTVL.

This chain uses TRBV11-2 with TRBJ2-5; the D gene is possibly TRBD1 (5 bases). Trimming pared 2 bases from V and 1 base from J, leaving 8 bases between. Germline V gene data show CDR1 as SGHAT and CDR2 as FQNNGV. The CDR3 is 14 residues long. The CDR3 sequence: CASSLQGSQETQYF. DNA for the CDR3: TGTGCCAGCAGCTTACAGGGTTCCCAAGAGACCCAGTACTTC.

The chain joins TRBV9 to TRBJ2-5, with 12 bases fitting TRBD1. V shed 0 bases and J 4 bases; nucleotides not matched to a gene: 7. Germline V lookup: CDR1 SGDLS, CDR2 YYNGEE. The CDR3 has 17 residues. CDR3 DNA sequence: TGTGCCAGCAGCGTAGGTGTGCGGGACAGGGGGCGAGAGACCCAGTACTTC. Encoded protein: CASSVGVRDRGRETQYF.

This chain connects TRBV3-1 (or the pseudogene TRBV3-2) to TRBJ1-3; TRBD1 matches 8 bases. Germline assignment: CDR1 LGHDT and CDR2 YNNKEL (reference sequence). Unmatched junction bases numbered 7, after V lost 4 bases and J lost 2 bases. This CDR3 has 16 residues. The CDR3 DNA reads TGTGCCAGCAGCCCTTCACTGGACAGGGCTGGAAACACCATATATTTT. As protein: CASSPSLDRAGNTIYF.

This chain connects TRBV7-3 to TRBJ2-1; the D is unclear. V was trimmed by 5 bases and J by 2 bases, leaving 7 bases between them. The germline V gene has CDR1 SGHTA and CDR2 FQGTGA. The CDR3 has 13 residues. The CDR3 bases are TGTGCCAGCAGCCGAGGCCCCTACAATGAGCAGTTCTTC. This translates into CASSRGPYNEQFF.

The rearrangement joins TRBV18 to TRBJ1-6; 8 nucleotides match TRBD1. Germline V gene sequence: CDR1 KGHSH, CDR2 LQKENI. The CDR3 contains 16 residues. V dropped 5 bases and J dropped 6; count of bases not matched to a gene: 9. This chain's CDR3 is CASSTKQGDGNSPLHF. CDR3 nucleotide sequence: TGTGCCAGCTCAACCAAACAGGGGGACGGTAATTCACCCCTCCACTTT. Full variable domain (outside the CDR3, taken from reference TRBV18 and TRBJ1-6): NAGVMQNPRHLVRRRGQEARLRCSPMKGHSHVYWYRQLPEEGLKFMVYLQKENIIDESGMPKERFSAEFPKEGPSILRIQQVVRGDSAAYFCASSTKQGDGNSPLHFGNGTRLTVT.

The rearrangement joins TRBV5-1 to TRBJ2-3; D gene unclear. Germline V gene lookup returns CDR1 SGHRS and CDR2 YFSETQ. CDR3 size: 16 residues. V lost 3 bases and J lost 2, with 16 bases in between. As DNA, the CDR3 is TGCGCCAGCAGCTCAGGAAACCCCCCACTCACAGATACGCAGTATTTT. As protein: CASSSGNPPLTDTQYF.

The chain has TRBV15 and TRBJ2-7; 11 nucleotides agree with TRBD1. The germline V gene encodes CDR1 LNHNV and CDR2 YYDKDF (reference sequence). The junction had 6 bases not matched to a gene; V was cut back by 7 bases and J by 4 bases. The CDR3 is 14 residues long. CDR3 nucleotide sequence: TGTGCCACCAAAGGACAGGGGGCGTATTACGAGCAGTACTTC. Residues: CATKGQGAYYEQYF. The full variable domain, with the rest looked up from reference TRBV15 and TRBJ2-7, is DAMVIQNPRYQVTQFGKPVTLSCSQTLNHNVMYWYQQKSSQAPKLLFHYYDKDFNNEADTPDNFQSRRPNTSFCFLDIRSPGLGDTAMYLCATKGQGAYYEQYFGPGTRLTVT.

V usage is TRBV5-3 and J usage is TRBJ1-5, with D tentatively TRBD1 (6 bases). TRBV5-3 has ORF status, its function being uncertain. CDR3 length: 17 residues. The ends were cut back, 5 bases at V and 0 bases at J, with 18 bases in the middle. The CDR3 reads CARSPRRGGNSNQPQHF. The CDR3, as DNA: TGTGCCAGAAGTCCCCGACGAGGGGGAAATAGCAATCAGCCCCAGCATTTT.